This T cell receptor beta chain was recorded in a study of T cell repertoires in cytomegalovirus infection. In TCRdb, the reads were re-called with MiXCR into one record per CDR3 protein. Here the sample spans approximately 910,000 distinct CDR3 sequences, 30% to 40% being singletons. V lost 6 bases to trimming and J lost 4 bases; unmatched junction nucleotides: 9. The CDR3 is 15 amino acids. A remark on this clonotype: Its specificity is not known.

The chain employs TRBV12-3 or TRBV12-4 and TRBJ1-5; 7 bases line up with TRBD1. This TCR derives from a human donor in good health (CMV status not recorded). Some clones in this sample may be carry-over from other donors' samples. Source: cultured CD8+ T cells from PBMCs, taken from culture after CMV antigen stimulation. The CDR3 region is CASSPGDRANQPQHF. In DNA, the CDR3 is TGTGCCAGCAGCCCCGGCGACAGGGCTAATCAGCCCCAGCATTTT.